The clone carrying this T cell receptor (beta chain) was recorded a few times. The antigen is unknown. The entry originates in a study of T-cell memory formation after mild COVID-19. General observations from the study: A second wave expanding day 15 to 37 was CD4+-biased; contracting clones were balanced.

TCRdb ran MiXCR on the 5' RACE reads and lists one entry per CDR3 protein. The sample consists of around 200,000 distinct CDR3 sequences, 16% of them appearing once. The CDR3 has 11 residues. Germline loops: CDR1 SQVTM, CDR2 ANQGSEA. Trimming stripped 4 bases from V and 7 bases from J, with 7 bases between. The chain employs TRBV29-1 and TRBJ2-2, with D uncertain. Material for sequencing was PBMCs or a T cell subset sorted from them (not recorded which). The receptor comes from an adult woman who had mild COVID-19 (a few samples of this study predate the infection). Cell type and time point are not known. The CDR3 sequence: CSVAQSGELFF. DNA for the CDR3: TGCAGCGTTGCACAGAGCGGGGAGCTGTTTTTT.